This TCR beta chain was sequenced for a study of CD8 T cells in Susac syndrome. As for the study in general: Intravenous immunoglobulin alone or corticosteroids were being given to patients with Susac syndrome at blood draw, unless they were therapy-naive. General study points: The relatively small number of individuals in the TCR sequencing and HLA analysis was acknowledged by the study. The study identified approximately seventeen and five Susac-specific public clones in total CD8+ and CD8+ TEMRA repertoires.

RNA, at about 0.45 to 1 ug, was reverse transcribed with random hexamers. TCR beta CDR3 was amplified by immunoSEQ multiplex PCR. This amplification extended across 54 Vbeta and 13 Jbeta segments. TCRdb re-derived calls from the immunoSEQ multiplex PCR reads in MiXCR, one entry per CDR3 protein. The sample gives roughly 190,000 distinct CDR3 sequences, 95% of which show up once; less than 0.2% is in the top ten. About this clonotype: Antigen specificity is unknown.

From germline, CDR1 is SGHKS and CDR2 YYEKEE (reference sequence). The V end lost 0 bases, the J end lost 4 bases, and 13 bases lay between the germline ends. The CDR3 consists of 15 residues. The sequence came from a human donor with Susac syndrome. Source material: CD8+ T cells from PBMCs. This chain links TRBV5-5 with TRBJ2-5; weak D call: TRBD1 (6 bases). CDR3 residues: CASSLEGGLGETQYF. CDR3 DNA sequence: TGTGCCAGCAGCTTGGAAGGGGGTCTGGGAGAGACCCAGTACTTC.